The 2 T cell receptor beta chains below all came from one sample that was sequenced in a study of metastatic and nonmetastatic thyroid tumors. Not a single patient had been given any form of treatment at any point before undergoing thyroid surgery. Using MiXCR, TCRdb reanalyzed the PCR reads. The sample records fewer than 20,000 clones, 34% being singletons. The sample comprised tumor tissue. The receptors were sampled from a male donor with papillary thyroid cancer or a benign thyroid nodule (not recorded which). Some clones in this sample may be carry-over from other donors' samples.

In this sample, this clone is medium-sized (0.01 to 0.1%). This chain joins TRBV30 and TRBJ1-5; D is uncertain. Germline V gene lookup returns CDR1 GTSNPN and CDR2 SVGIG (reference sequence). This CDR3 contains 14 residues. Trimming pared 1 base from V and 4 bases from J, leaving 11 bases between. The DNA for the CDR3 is TGTGCCTGGAGTGAGAAACGGAAGAATCAGCCCCAGCATTTT. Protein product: CAWSEKRKNQPQHF. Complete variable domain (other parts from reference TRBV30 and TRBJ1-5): SQTIHQWPATLVQPVGSPLSLECTVEGTSNPNLYWYRQAAGRGLQLLFYSVGIGQISSEVPQNLSASRPQDRQFILSSKKLLLSDSGFYLCAWSEKRKNQPQHFGDGTRLSIL.

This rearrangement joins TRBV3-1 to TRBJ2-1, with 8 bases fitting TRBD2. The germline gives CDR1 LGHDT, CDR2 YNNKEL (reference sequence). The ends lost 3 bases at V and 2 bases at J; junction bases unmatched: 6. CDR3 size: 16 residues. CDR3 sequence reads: CASSQRTSGPYNEQFF. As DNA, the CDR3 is TGTGCCAGCAGCCAGAGAACTAGCGGACCCTACAATGAGCAGTTCTTC.